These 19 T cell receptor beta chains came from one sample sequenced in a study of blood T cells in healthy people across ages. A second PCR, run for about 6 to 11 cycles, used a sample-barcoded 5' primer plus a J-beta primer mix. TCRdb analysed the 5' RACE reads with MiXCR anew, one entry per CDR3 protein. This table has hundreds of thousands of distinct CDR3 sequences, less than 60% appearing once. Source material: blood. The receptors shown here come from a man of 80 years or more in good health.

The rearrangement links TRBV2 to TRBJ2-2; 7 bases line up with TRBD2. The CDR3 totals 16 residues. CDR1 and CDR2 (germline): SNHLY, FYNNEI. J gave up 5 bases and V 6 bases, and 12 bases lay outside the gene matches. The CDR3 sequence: CASRREPAAGTGELFF. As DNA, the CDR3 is TGTGCCAGCAGACGGGAGCCCGCAGCGGGGACCGGGGAGCTGTTTTTT.

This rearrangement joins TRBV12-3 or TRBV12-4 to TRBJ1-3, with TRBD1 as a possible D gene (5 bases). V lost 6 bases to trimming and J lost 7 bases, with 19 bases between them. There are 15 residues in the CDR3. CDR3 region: CASSTPGPGVNTIYF. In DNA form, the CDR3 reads TGTGCCAGCAGCACACCGGGACCCGGGGTTAACACCATATATTTT.

In nucleotides, the CDR3 is TGTGCCACCAGCAGAGACGGGGCGGGAGGCAATGAGCAGTACTTC. Translated, it gives CATSRDGAGGNEQYF. This sequence joins TRBV15 and TRBJ2-7; 8 nucleotides align to TRBD2. The CDR3 totals 15 residues. Germline-derived CDR1 and CDR2 are LNHNV and YYDKDF (reference sequence). V lost 0 bases, J lost 7 bases, and 8 bases stayed unmatched.

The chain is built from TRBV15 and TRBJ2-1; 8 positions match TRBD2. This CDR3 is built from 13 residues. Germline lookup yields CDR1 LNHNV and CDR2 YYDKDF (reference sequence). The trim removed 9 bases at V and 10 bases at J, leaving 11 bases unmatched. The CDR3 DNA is TGTGCCACAGGGACTAGAAGAGATAAAGAGCAGTTCTTC. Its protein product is CATGTRRDKEQFF.

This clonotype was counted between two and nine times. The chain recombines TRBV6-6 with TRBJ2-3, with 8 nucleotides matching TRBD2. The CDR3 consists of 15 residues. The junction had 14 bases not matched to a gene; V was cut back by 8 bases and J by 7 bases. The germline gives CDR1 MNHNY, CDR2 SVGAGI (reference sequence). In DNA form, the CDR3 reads TGTGCCAGCTCCCCCCGACGGGGGGGCGCGAATACGCAGTATTTT. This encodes CASSPRRGGANTQYF.

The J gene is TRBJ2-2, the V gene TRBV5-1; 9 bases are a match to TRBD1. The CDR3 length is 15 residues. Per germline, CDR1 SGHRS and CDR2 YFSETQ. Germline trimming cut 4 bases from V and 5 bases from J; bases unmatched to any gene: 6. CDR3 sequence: CASSPGQGQTGELFF. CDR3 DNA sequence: TGCGCCAGCAGCCCTGGACAGGGGCAAACCGGGGAGCTGTTTTTT.

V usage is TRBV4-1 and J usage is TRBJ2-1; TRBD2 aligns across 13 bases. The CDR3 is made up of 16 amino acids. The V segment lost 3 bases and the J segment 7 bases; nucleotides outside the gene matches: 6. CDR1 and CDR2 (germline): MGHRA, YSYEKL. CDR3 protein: CASSHTPGLAGNEQFF. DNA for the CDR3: TGCGCCAGCAGCCATACCCCGGGACTAGCGGGAAATGAGCAGTTCTTC.

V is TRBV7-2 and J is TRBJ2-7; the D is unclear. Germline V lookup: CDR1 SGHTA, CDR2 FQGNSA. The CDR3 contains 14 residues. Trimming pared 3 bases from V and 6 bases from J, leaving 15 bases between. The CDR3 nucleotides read TGTGCCAGCAGCTTGGGGTGGAGAGTTTCCGAGCAGTACTTC. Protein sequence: CASSLGWRVSEQYF.

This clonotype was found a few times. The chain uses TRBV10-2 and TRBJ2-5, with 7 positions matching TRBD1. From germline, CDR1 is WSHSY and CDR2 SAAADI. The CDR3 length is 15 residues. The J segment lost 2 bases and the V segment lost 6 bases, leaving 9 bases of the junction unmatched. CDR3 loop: CASRLDRVRQETQYF. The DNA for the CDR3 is TGCGCCAGCAGGCTCGACAGGGTTCGGCAAGAGACCCAGTACTTC.

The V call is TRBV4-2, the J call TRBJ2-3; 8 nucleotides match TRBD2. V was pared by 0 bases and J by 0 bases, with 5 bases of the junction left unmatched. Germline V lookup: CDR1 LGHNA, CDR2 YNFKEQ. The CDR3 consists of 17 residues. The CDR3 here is CASSQESRGVSTDTQYF. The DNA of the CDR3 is TGTGCCAGCAGCCAAGAATCGCGGGGGGTTAGCACAGATACGCAGTATTTT.

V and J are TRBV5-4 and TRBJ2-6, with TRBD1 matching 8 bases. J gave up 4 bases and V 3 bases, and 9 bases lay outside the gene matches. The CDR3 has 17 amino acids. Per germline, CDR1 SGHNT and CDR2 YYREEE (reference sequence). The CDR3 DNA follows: TGTGCCAGCAGCTCAACAGGGGGTGGGTACGGGGCCAACGTCCTGACTTTC. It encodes CASSSTGGGYGANVLTF.

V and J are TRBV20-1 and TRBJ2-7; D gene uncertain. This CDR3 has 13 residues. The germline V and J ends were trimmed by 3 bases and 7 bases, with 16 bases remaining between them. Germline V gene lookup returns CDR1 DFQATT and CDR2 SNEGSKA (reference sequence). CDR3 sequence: CSARQPNYVEQYF. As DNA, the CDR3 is TGCAGTGCTAGGCAACCGAACTACGTGGAGCAGTACTTC.

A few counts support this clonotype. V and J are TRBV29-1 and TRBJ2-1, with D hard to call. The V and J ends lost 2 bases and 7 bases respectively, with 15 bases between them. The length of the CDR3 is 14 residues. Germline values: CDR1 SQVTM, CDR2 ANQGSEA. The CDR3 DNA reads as TGCAGCGTTGAACGACCATATTCGGTGAATGAGCAGTTCTTC. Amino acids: CSVERPYSVNEQFF.

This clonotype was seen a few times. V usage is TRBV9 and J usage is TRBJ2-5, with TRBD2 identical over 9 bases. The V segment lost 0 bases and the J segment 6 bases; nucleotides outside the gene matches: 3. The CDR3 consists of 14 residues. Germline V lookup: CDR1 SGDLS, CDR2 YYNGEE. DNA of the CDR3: TGTGCCAGCAGCGTAGACCTAGCGGGAAAGACCCAGTACTTC. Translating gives CASSVDLAGKTQYF.

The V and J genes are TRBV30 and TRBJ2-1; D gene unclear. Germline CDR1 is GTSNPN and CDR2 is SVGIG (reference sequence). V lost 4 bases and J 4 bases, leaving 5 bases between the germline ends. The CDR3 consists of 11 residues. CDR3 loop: CAWKLYNEQFF. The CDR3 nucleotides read TGTGCCTGGAAACTTTACAATGAGCAGTTCTTC.

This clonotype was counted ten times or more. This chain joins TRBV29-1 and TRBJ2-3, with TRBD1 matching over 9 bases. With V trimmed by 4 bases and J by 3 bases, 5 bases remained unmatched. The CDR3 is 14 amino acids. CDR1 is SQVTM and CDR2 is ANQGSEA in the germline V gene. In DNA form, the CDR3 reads TGCAGCGTTGTGGGGACAGGGTTAACAGATACGCAGTATTTT. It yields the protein CSVVGTGLTDTQYF.

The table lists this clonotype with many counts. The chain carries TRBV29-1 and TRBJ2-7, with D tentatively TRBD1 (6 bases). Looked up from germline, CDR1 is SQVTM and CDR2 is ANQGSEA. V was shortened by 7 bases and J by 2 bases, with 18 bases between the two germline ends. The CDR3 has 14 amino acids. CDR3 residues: CSASRDTNTYEQYF. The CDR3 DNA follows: TGCAGCGCCTCCCGGGACACGAACACCTACGAGCAGTACTTC.

The CDR3 nucleotides are TGTGCCAGCAGCCAAGAACGCGGGACTAGCGGGATTTTAGATACGCAGTATTTT. Translating gives CASSQERGTSGILDTQYF. The J gene is TRBJ2-3, the V gene TRBV4-2; 13 bases align to TRBD2. There are 18 residues in the CDR3. Per germline, CDR1 LGHNA and CDR2 YNFKEQ. Trimming took 0 bases from V and 5 from J; bases not matched to a gene: 8.

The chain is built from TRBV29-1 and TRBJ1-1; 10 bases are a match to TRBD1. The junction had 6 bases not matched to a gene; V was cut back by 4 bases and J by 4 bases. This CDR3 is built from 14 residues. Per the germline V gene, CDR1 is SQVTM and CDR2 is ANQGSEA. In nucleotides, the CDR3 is TGCAGCGTTGCGCTCGGGACAGGGGTCACTGAAGCTTTCTTT. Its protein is CSVALGTGVTEAFF.